This TCR beta chain was identified during a study of CD8 T cell repertoires and HIV-1 epitope variants. Study background: Control wells had CMV/EBV/flu peptides, negative Ebola AY9, or no peptide.

TCRdb keeps only in-frame clones here, not all; method: immunoSEQ multiplex PCR. This table holds some 1,000 clones, roughly 62% found once. The germline V gene encodes CDR1 MDHEN and CDR2 SYDVKM. The CDR3 totals 11 residues. With 8 bases removed from V and 0 bases from J, the gap between germline ends came to 2 bases. About this clone: The antigen is not known.

The rearrangement uses TRBV28 and TRBJ1-5; unclear D gene. The material sequenced was cultured CD8+ T cells derived from PBMCs. The source of this sequence is a male donor with HIV. The CDR3 reads CASGSNQPQHF. DNA of the CDR3: TGTGCCAGCGGTAGCAATCAGCCCCAGCATTTT.